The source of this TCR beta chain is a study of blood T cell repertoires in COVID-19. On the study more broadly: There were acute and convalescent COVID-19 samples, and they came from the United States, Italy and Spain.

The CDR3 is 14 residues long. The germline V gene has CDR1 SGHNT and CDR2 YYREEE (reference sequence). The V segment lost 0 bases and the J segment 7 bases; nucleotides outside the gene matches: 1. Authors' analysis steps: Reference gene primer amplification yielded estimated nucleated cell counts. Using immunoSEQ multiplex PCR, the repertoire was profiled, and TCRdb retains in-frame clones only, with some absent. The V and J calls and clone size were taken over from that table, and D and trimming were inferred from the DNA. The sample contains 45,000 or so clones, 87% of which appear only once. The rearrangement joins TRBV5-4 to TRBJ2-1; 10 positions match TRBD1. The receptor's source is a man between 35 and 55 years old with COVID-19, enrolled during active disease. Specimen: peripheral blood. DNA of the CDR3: TGTGCCAGCAGCTTGGGGACAGGGGGAAATGAGCAGTTCTTC. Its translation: CASSLGTGGNEQFF.